This T cell receptor (beta chain) is drawn from a study of blood T cell repertoires in COVID-19. Study in general: COVID-19 samples, acute and convalescent, were from the United States, Italy and Spain. Sample material is recorded as cDNA or gDNA derived from T cells, B-cell-depleted T cells, or PBMCs.

Authors' methods: Using reference gene primer amplification, nucleated cell counts were estimated. Sequenced by immunoSEQ multiplex PCR; TCRdb stores in-frame clones only, minus some. The V and J calls and clone size come from that table; D and trimming were worked out from the DNA. The data show around 130,000 clones, 75% to 90% seen once. Germline V lookup: CDR1 SGHVS, CDR2 FQNEAQ. The CDR3 length is 13 residues. Trimming left V 5 bases short and J 7 bases short, with 12 bases between. Sequencing was performed on peripheral blood. This TCR derives from a man between 65 and 79 years old with active or convalescent COVID-19. The chain links TRBV7-8 to TRBJ1-5; D possibly corresponds to TRBD1 (5 bases). The DNA for the CDR3 is TGTGCCAGCAGCCAGCGGGGGGAACAGCCCCAGCATTTT. Amino acids: CASSQRGEQPQHF.